A few counts support the clone carrying this TCR beta chain. This record belongs to a study of cytomegalovirus exposure and HLA in healthy donors. As for the donors, each was a healthy bone marrow donor. The PCR contained 60 Vbeta and 13 Jbeta primers. Profiled with immunoSEQ multiplex PCR; TCRdb holds only in-frame clones, not every one. The table records 150,000 to 200,000 clones, over 65% of them present only once. The specimen sequenced was PBMCs. The receptor was isolated from a man aged 40-49 years in good health and CMV-seropositive.

For the CDR3, the DNA is TGTGCCAGCAGCCTCGGGGGGAACTTCTACGAGCAGTACTTC. This encodes CASSLGGNFYEQYF. This chain uses TRBV7-2 with TRBJ2-7; 7 bases are shared with TRBD2. CDR1 is SGHTA and CDR2 is FQGNSA in the germline V gene. Trimming cost V 5 bases and J 3 bases; bases outside gene matches: 7. CDR3 length equals 14 residues.